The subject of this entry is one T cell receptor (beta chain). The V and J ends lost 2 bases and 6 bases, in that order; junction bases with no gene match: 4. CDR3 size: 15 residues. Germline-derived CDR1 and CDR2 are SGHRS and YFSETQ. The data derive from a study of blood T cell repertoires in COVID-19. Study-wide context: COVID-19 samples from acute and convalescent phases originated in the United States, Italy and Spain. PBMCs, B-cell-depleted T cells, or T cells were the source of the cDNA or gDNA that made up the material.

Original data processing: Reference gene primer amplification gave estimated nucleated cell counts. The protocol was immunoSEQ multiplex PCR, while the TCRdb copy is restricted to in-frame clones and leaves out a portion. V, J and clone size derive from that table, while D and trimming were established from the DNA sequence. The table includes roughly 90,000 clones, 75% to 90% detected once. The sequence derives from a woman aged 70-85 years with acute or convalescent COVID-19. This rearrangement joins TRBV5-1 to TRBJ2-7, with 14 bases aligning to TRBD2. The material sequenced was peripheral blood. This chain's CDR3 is CASSFGLAGGSEQYF. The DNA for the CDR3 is TGCGCCAGCAGCTTCGGACTAGCGGGAGGTTCCGAGCAGTACTTC.